These T cell receptor beta chains were read from a single sample in a study of blood T cell repertoires in COVID-19. The method was immunoSEQ multiplex PCR; TCRdb's version includes in-frame clones alone and lacks a portion of them. The table shows around 45,000 clones, with under 85% occurring only once. Sequenced material: peripheral blood. The receptors here all came from a woman of 80 years or more with acute or convalescent COVID-19. Each CDR3 is given with its conserved first and last residue. D genes are given only for firm matches. Rows give clone size only sometimes, using once, few, many, or a class for an expanded clone.

d_gene	v_gene	abundance	j_gene	CDR3nt	CDR3aa
NA	TRBV25-1	NA	TRBJ1-1	TGTGCCAGCAGTGAATCTAAGTGGCAGGCCACTGAAGCTTTCTTT	CASSESKWQATEAFF
TRBD1	TRBV7-6	NA	TRBJ1-4	TGTGCCAGCAGCTTAGGTGGGACAGCTAATGAAAAACTGTTTTTT	CASSLGGTANEKLFF
NA	TRBV6-2/TRBV6-3	NA	TRBJ1-1	TGTGCCAGCAGTTACTCTACAGGGTTGACTGAAGCTTTCTTT	CASSYSTGLTEAFF
TRBD2	TRBV7-3	NA	TRBJ2-2	TGTGCCAGCAGCTTATTTGGGACTAGCCAGAACACCGGGGAGCTGTTTTTT	CASSLFGTSQNTGELFF
TRBD1	TRBV24-1	NA	TRBJ1-2	TGTGCCACCAGTGATTCCCGGACAGGGGAAGGTGGCTACACCTTC	CATSDSRTGEGGYTF
TRBD1	TRBV30	NA	TRBJ2-7	TGTGCCTGGAGCGACAGGGGCTACGAGCAGTACTTC	CAWSDRGYEQYF
TRBD1	TRBV4-1	few	TRBJ1-1	TGCGCCAGCAGCCCCCAAGGGGGCATGAACACTGAAGCTTTCTTT	CASSPQGGMNTEAFF
NA	TRBV7-9	NA	TRBJ1-2	TGTGCCAGCAGCTTAGAACAGATTGGCTACACCTTC	CASSLEQIGYTF
NA	TRBV7-2	NA	TRBJ1-3	TGTGCCAGCAGCTTACACGTCGCAGGGTCGGCTGGAAACACCATATATTTT	CASSLHVAGSAGNTIYF
NA	TRBV7-9	NA	TRBJ2-7	TGTGCCAGCAGCTGGGCCCAGGGGGAGCAGTACTTC	CASSWAQGEQYF
TRBD2	TRBV9	NA	TRBJ2-1	TGTGCCAGCAGCATGGGACTATCCAACAATGAGCAGTTCTTC	CASSMGLSNNEQFF
TRBD1	TRBV30	once	TRBJ2-7	TGTGCCTTCCGGGACAGGGGAAGCAGCTCCTACGAGCAGTACTTC	CAFRDRGSSSYEQYF
NA	TRBV12-5	NA	TRBJ1-1	TGTGCTAGTGGTCCGACAGCGAACACTGAAGCTTTCTTT	CASGPTANTEAFF
NA	TRBV18	NA	TRBJ2-7	TGTGCCAGCTCACCACCGACTTACGAGCAGTACTTC	CASSPPTYEQYF
TRBD1	TRBV28	NA	TRBJ2-2	TGTGCCAGCAGTACACCGGGACAGGGGGCAGGCACCGGGGAGCTGTTTTTT	CASSTPGQGAGTGELFF
TRBD1	TRBV6-5	NA	TRBJ1-5	TGTGCCAGCAGTTCCGGGACAGCAAATCAGCCCCAGCATTTT	CASSSGTANQPQHF
TRBD1	TRBV19	NA	TRBJ1-5	TGTGCCAGTAGTGCGACAGGGGCTAGCAATCAGCCCCAGCATTTT	CASSATGASNQPQHF
NA	TRBV7-3	NA	TRBJ1-1	TGTGCCAGCAGCGAACAGGGGAACACTGAAGCTTTCTTT	CASSEQGNTEAFF
NA	TRBV2	NA	TRBJ1-5	TGTGCCAGCAGTATCGAAGCATCGCCCAATCAGCCCCAGCATTTT	CASSIEASPNQPQHF
NA	TRBV11-3	NA	TRBJ2-5	TGTGCCAGCAGCCGAGGGGGGGTCCAAGAGACCCAGTACTTC	CASSRGGVQETQYF
TRBD2	TRBV12-5	NA	TRBJ2-7	TGTGCTAGTGTTAGGGACTACAGCTCCTACGAGCAGTACTTC	CASVRDYSSYEQYF
TRBD1	TRBV18	few	TRBJ1-3	TGTGCCAGCTCACCAAACACAGGGGGACACTCTGGAAACACCATATATTTT	CASSPNTGGHSGNTIYF
TRBD1	TRBV30	NA	TRBJ1-3	TGTGCCTGCCGACAGGGGGCTGGAAACACCATATATTTT	CACRQGAGNTIYF
TRBD1	TRBV7-2	NA	TRBJ1-6	TGTGCCAGCAGCTTAGCCGGACAGGGGTTGAAGTATAATTCACCCCTCCACTTT	CASSLAGQGLKYNSPLHF
TRBD2	TRBV4-2	NA	TRBJ2-7	TGTGCCAGCAGTCGCGGCGGACTAGCGGGAGGCGAGCAGTACTTC	CASSRGGLAGGEQYF
NA	TRBV24-1	NA	TRBJ2-3	TGTGCCACCACCCAGGTCACAGATACGCAGTATTTT	CATTQVTDTQYF
TRBD1	TRBV7-2	NA	TRBJ1-2	TGTGCCAGCAGATTCAACAGGGGAGCTAACTATGGCTACACCTTC	CASRFNRGANYGYTF
TRBD1	TRBV9	NA	TRBJ2-1	TGTGCCAGCAGCGTAGATGTGGACAGGGGGCGCAATGAGCAGTTCTTC	CASSVDVDRGRNEQFF
NA	TRBV7-9	NA	TRBJ2-7	TGTGCCAGCAGCCAGACTAGGGTGAGCTCCTACGAGCAGTACTTC	CASSQTRVSSYEQYF
NA	TRBV18	NA	TRBJ1-5	TGTGCCAGCTCACCACGAGGGGGAGATCAGCCCCAGCATTTT	CASSPRGGDQPQHF
NA	TRBV16	NA	TRBJ1-2	TGTGCCAGCAGCCAATCTCAGGGGCACTATGGCTACACCTTC	CASSQSQGHYGYTF
NA	TRBV24-1	few	TRBJ2-3	TGTGCCACCAGCAGCCACCAGGGGCCAGATACGCAGTATTTT	CATSSHQGPDTQYF
TRBD1	TRBV11-2	NA	TRBJ1-4	TGTGCCAGCAGGCAGACAGGGACAACTAATGAAAAACTGTTTTTT	CASRQTGTTNEKLFF
NA	TRBV11-3	NA	TRBJ2-1	TGTGCCAGCAGCTTAGACTTAGACAATGAGCAGTTCTTC	CASSLDLDNEQFF
NA	TRBV28	NA	TRBJ1-3	TGTGCCAGCAGTTTGAACAGGGCAAACACCATATATTTT	CASSLNRANTIYF
TRBD2	TRBV27	NA	TRBJ2-3	TGTGCCAGCAAGTCAGCGGGAGGGTCATATACGCAGTATTTT	CASKSAGGSYTQYF
NA	TRBV28	NA	TRBJ2-7	TGTGCCAGCAGCTTTACCGGGACTCTCTACGAGCAGTACTTC	CASSFTGTLYEQYF
TRBD2	TRBV5-6	NA	TRBJ2-7	TGTGCCAGCAGCGCTTGGAAGCGCGGGAGAGGGGCCTACGAGCAGTACTTC	CASSAWKRGRGAYEQYF
TRBD2	TRBV7-3	NA	TRBJ2-5	TGTGCCAGCAGCTTAGGTAGCGGGAGAGAGACCCAGTACTTC	CASSLGSGRETQYF
NA	TRBV19	NA	TRBJ1-4	TGTGCCAGTAGTCCCCGCAGGGATGGTGAAAAACTGTTTTTT	CASSPRRDGEKLFF
NA	TRBV12-3/TRBV12-4	NA	TRBJ1-2	TGTGCCAGCAGTGAACAGGGTAGGAGGGGCTACACCTTC	CASSEQGRRGYTF
TRBD1	TRBV5-1	NA	TRBJ1-2	TGCGCCAGCAGCTTGGACGGGACAGGGGCAAACTATGGCTACACCTTC	CASSLDGTGANYGYTF
NA	TRBV20-1	NA	TRBJ1-2	TGCAGTGTAGCTAGTTACTATGGCTACACCTTC	CSVASYYGYTF
TRBD1	TRBV7-2	NA	TRBJ2-1	TGTGCCAGCAGCGTTACATCAGGGGGCAATTACAATGAGCAGTTCTTC	CASSVTSGGNYNEQFF
NA	TRBV2	NA	TRBJ2-7	TGTGCCAGCAGTGAACTACCGCGGGCGGTACGGCAGTACTTC	CASSELPRAVRQYF
NA	TRBV5-4	NA	TRBJ1-1	TGTGCCAGCAGCTTGGGACTTCAAGCTTTCTTT	CASSLGLQAFF
NA	TRBV9	few	TRBJ2-1	TGTGCCAGCAGCGTAGATGCCCGGAGGGGCCTTGAGCAGTTCTTC	CASSVDARRGLEQFF
TRBD1	TRBV5-1	NA	TRBJ1-1	TGCGCCAGCAGCTTTTCGGACAGGGGGCGAAACACTGAAGCTTTCTTT	CASSFSDRGRNTEAFF
TRBD2	TRBV18	once	TRBJ2-2	TGTGCCAGCTCGACAGCGGGAGGGGCCGCCGGGGAGCTGTTTTTT	CASSTAGGAAGELFF
TRBD2	TRBV11-2	few	TRBJ2-1	TGTGCCAGCAGGGACCTAGCGGAGCCCAGGGTGGGTGAGCAGTTCTTC	CASRDLAEPRVGEQFF